Listed below are T cell receptor beta chains from one sample, sequenced in a study of cytomegalovirus exposure and HLA in healthy donors. The table came from immunoSEQ multiplex PCR; TCRdb's copy has only in-frame clones and leaves some out. The sample holds tens of thousands of clones, approximately 94% seen once. The sample consisted of PBMCs. All receptors derive from a woman between 25 and 40 years old in good health and CMV-seropositive. The CDR3 runs from the conserved cysteine through the conserved F or W. A D gene is named only where the DNA matches it firmly. Clone size is not always given. Where it is, it says once, few, many or a class for expanded clones.

CDR3 DNA	CDR3 protein	J gene	D gene	clone size	V gene
TGTGCCAGCAGCCGGCGTGTCGCGACAGCAGACTACAATGAGCAGTTCTTC	CASSRRVATADYNEQFF	TRBJ2-1	.	.	TRBV7-8
TGTGCCAGCAGCCAAGAGACGGGGATTGACACTGAAGCTTTCTTT	CASSQETGIDTEAFF	TRBJ1-1	.	.	TRBV4-2
TGCGCCAGCAGCCAGGGGGCTGCGAACTCCTACGAGCAGTACTTC	CASSQGAANSYEQYF	TRBJ2-7	TRBD1	.	TRBV5-1
TGTGCCAGCAGCCCCGACAGGTTGAATGAAAAACTGTTTTTT	CASSPDRLNEKLFF	TRBJ1-4	.	.	TRBV28
TGTGCCAGCAGCTCGGCAGGGCGGCGGCAAGAGACCCAGTACTTC	CASSSAGRRQETQYF	TRBJ2-5	.	.	TRBV6-5
TGTGCCAGCAGTCTCCGGACTAGCGGGAGTGACGAGCAGTACTTC	CASSLRTSGSDEQYF	TRBJ2-7	TRBD2	.	TRBV28
TGCGCCAGCAGCTTGGGGCACGGGAGAGCCTACACTGAAGCTTTCTTT	CASSLGHGRAYTEAFF	TRBJ1-1	.	.	TRBV5-1
TGTGCCAGCAGCTTAGATCCCCCCGCGCTAGAGCAGTTCTTC	CASSLDPPALEQFF	TRBJ2-1	.	once	TRBV7-2
TGTGCCAGCAGTTTACCTAGGTTTGCGAAGACCCAGTACTTC	CASSLPRFAKTQYF	TRBJ2-5	.	.	TRBV28
TGTGCCAGCAGTTCCCCGGGACAGGGCTTGAACACCATATATTTT	CASSSPGQGLNTIYF	TRBJ1-3	TRBD1	.	TRBV27
TGCGCCAGCAGCCAAGATAGAAGCGGCGAGCAGTACTTC	CASSQDRSGEQYF	TRBJ2-7	.	.	TRBV4-3
TGTGCCAGCTCACCACTCGCAGGGAGGATTGAAAAACTGTTTTTT	CASSPLAGRIEKLFF	TRBJ1-4	.	.	TRBV18
TGTGCAAGTCGCTTACCCCAGGGGGAGACTGAAGCTTTCTTT	CASRLPQGETEAFF	TRBJ1-1	.	.	TRBV12-2
TGTGCCAGTACCCCAAATGGGAGGTCCTACAATGAGCAGTTCTTC	CASTPNGRSYNEQFF	TRBJ2-1	.	.	TRBV19
TGTGCCAGTAGTTCGAAGACTCGGAACACTGAAGCTTTCTTT	CASSSKTRNTEAFF	TRBJ1-1	.	.	TRBV19
TGCGCCAGCAGCCTGCGCTCTAGCGATACCTACGAGCAGTACTTC	CASSLRSSDTYEQYF	TRBJ2-7	.	.	TRBV5-1
TGTGCCAGCAGCCAAGTCCAGGGTGGAAACACCATATATTTT	CASSQVQGGNTIYF	TRBJ1-3	.	.	TRBV11-2
TGCGCCAGCAGCGTCAGAGAACCCGCGGGTTTTACCTACAATGAGCAGTTCTTC	CASSVREPAGFTYNEQFF	TRBJ2-1	.	.	TRBV5-1
TGTGCCAGCAGCCCCAGCGGGCCCTCGGCCTACGAGCAGTACTTC	CASSPSGPSAYEQYF	TRBJ2-7	.	.	TRBV28
.	CASSLVASGSRFF	TRBJ2-1	.	.	TRBV5-6
TGTGCCAGCAGCTTGGAGACAGGGACCCGGGAGACCCAGTACTTC	CASSLETGTRETQYF	TRBJ2-5	TRBD1	.	TRBV5-6
TGTGCCAGCAGCAGGGACAGGGGAAGTCAGCCCCAGCATTTT	CASSRDRGSQPQHF	TRBJ1-5	TRBD1	.	TRBV7-2
TGTGCCAGCAGTTACACCGGGAATCAGCCCCAGCATTTT	CASSYTGNQPQHF	TRBJ1-5	.	.	TRBV6-5
TGTGCCAGCAGTGTTGGTACAGGGTCTGGGGCCAACGTCCTGACTTTC	CASSVGTGSGANVLTF	TRBJ2-6	.	.	TRBV6-1
TGTGCCAGTACCCAAGGGGCCTATGGCTACACCTTC	CASTQGAYGYTF	TRBJ1-2	.	.	TRBV19
TGTGCCAGCAGCCGAGTAGCGGGAGGGGCAGATACGCAGTATTTT	CASSRVAGGADTQYF	TRBJ2-3	TRBD2	.	TRBV14
TGTGCCACCAGCCCAGAGAACACCGGGGAGCTGTTTTTT	CATSPENTGELFF	TRBJ2-2	.	.	TRBV15
TGCGCCAGCAGCCAAGACGGCTCTGGAAACACCATATATTTT	CASSQDGSGNTIYF	TRBJ1-3	.	.	TRBV4-3
TGTGCCTGGAATGATCGCGGGGGACAAGGAGGGGATACGCAGTATTTT	CAWNDRGGQGGDTQYF	TRBJ2-3	.	.	TRBV30
TGTGCCAGCAGCCTAAGGACTAGCGGGAGTAATGAGCAGTTCTTC	CASSLRTSGSNEQFF	TRBJ2-1	TRBD2	.	TRBV11-3
TGTGCCAGCCACGGGCCGGCGGGTGGCTACACCTTC	CASHGPAGGYTF	TRBJ1-2	.	once	TRBV6-5
TGTGCCAGCAGCCCGGACAGGGCCCACTACGAGCAGTACTTC	CASSPDRAHYEQYF	TRBJ2-7	TRBD1	.	TRBV7-9
TGTGCCAGCAGCCCACGTCGGGTGTCGGATACGCAGTATTTT	CASSPRRVSDTQYF	TRBJ2-3	.	once	TRBV28
TGTGCCAGCAGCATGGGAGCGGGGTCTCAGAATGAGCAGTTCTTC	CASSMGAGSQNEQFF	TRBJ2-1	TRBD2	.	TRBV9
TGTGCCAGCAGTACACCCGGGCGGGTGAACACCATATATTTT	CASSTPGRVNTIYF	TRBJ1-3	.	.	TRBV28
TGTGCCAGCAGTGTTAAGGAGTCCACTGAAGCTTTCTTT	CASSVKESTEAFF	TRBJ1-1	.	.	TRBV6-1
TGTGCCAGCAGGGAGCTAGCGATCGATGAGCAGTTCTTC	CASRELAIDEQFF	TRBJ2-1	.	.	TRBV28
TGTGCCAGCAGCAAAGTAGAGATCGAGCAGTTCTTC	CASSKVEIEQFF	TRBJ2-1	.	.	TRBV21-1
TGTGCCAGCAGGAAAGGCCCCCGGGAATCCTACGAGCAGTACTTC	CASRKGPRESYEQYF	TRBJ2-7	.	.	TRBV7-2
TGTGCCAGCAGCTTAGATCTAAGCGGGCTAGTCTACAATGAGCAGTTCTTC	CASSLDLSGLVYNEQFF	TRBJ2-1	.	once	TRBV11-2
TGTGCCAGCAGCTACGGACAGGGCGTTAATCAGCCCCAGCATTTT	CASSYGQGVNQPQHF	TRBJ1-5	TRBD1	.	TRBV28
TGTGCCAGCAGCCTCGGACAGGGCACTGAAGCTTTCTTT	CASSLGQGTEAFF	TRBJ1-1	TRBD1	.	TRBV7-9
TGTGCCAGTAGTCGGGGGGCCCCCGACTCTGGGGCCAACGTCCTGACTTTC	CASSRGAPDSGANVLTF	TRBJ2-6	.	.	TRBV19
TGTGCCAGCAGCTTATGGGACACTGAAAAACTGTTTTTT	CASSLWDTEKLFF	TRBJ1-4	.	.	TRBV5-5
TGTGCCAGACCCGGGGACAGCGAGGCTGAAGCTTTCTTT	CARPGDSEAEAFF	TRBJ1-1	TRBD1	.	TRBV27